The source of this T cell receptor (beta chain) is a study of radiotherapy plus CTLA-4 blockade in lung cancer. Study information: Across the patients, objective responses occurred in approximately 19%, and disease control in roughly 31%.

Germline CDR1 WNHNN, CDR2 SYGVQD (reference sequence). The CDR3 covers 10 residues. Trimming left V 7 bases short and J 5 bases short, with 3 bases between. Focal radiation with ipilimumab CTLA-4 blockade was given to patients with chemo-refractory metastatic non-small-cell lung cancer. To note about this clone: Its antigen is still unknown.

Regarding the study as a whole: Radiotherapy plus ipilimumab was followed by expansion in blood of tumor-derived TCR clones. Interferon-beta and early blood T cell clone dynamics reportedly predicted response best.

Some clones are missing from TCRdb's copy, which holds only in-frame ones; the method was immunoSEQ multiplex PCR. The repertoire includes approximately 90,000 clones, around four fifths of them detected once, and around 0.8% sits in the top ten. The clonotype originates from a human donor with non-small cell lung cancer who had stable disease on radiotherapy plus ipilimumab. The sample in question was peripheral blood, obtained from a patient treated with radiotherapy plus ipilimumab. This rearrangement joins TRBV10-1 to TRBJ1-5, with D unresolved. The CDR3 DNA follows: TGCGCCAGCATTTATCAGCCCCAGCATTTT. Translating it yields CASIYQPQHF.